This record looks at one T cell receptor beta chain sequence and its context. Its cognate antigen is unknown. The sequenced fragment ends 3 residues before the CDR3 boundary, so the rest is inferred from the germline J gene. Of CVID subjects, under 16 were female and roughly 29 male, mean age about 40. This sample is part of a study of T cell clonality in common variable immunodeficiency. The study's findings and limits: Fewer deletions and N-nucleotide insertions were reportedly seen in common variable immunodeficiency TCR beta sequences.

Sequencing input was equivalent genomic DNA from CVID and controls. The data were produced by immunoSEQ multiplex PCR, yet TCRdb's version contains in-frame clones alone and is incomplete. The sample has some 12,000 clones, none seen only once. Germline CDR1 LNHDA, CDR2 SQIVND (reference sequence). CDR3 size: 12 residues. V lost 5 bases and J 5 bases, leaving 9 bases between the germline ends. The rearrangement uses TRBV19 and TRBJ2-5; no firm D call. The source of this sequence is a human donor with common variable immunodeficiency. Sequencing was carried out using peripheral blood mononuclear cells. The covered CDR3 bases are TGTGCCAGTAGTCCTGAAGGGGAGACC. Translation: CASSPEGET. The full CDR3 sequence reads CASSPEGETQYF.